This T cell receptor (beta chain) was identified during a study of T cell responses to AZD1222 COVID-19 vaccine. Findings and limits, study-wide: Donors skewed white British and female; clonal diversity was possibly underestimated. Receipt of two AZD1222 doses was followed by a rise in Spike-specific TCR breadth and depth. In the spike-specific TCR repertoire, nearly half reportedly target unmutated variant regions.

The CDR3 contains 14 residues. Germline V gives CDR1 SGHRS, CDR2 YFSETQ. Deletions cut 2 bases from V and 4 bases from J, with 13 bases between. Libraries were prepared by immunoSEQ multiplex PCR; TCRdb keeps only in-frame clonotypes and omits some of them. The sample records roughly 75,000 clones, roughly 87% being singletons. This clone showed up just a few times. What it binds is not known. Combined were second doses at about 4 or about 12 weeks. The V gene is TRBV5-1, the J gene TRBJ2-7; a weak D match, TRBD1 (6 bases). The material sequenced was peripheral blood, taken 28 days after the second AZD1222 dose. The TCR comes from an adult who received the AZD1222 COVID-19 vaccine. The CDR3 DNA follows: TGCGCCAGCAGCTTAGTCCCAGGGGCTTACGAGCAGTACTTC. Protein sequence: CASSLVPGAYEQYF. Full variable domain (rest looked up from reference TRBV5-1 and TRBJ2-7): KAGVTQTPRYLIKTRGQQVTLSCSPISGHRSVSWYQQTPGQGLQFLFEYFSETQRNKGNFPGRFSGRQFSNSRSEMNVSTLELGDSALYLCASSLVPGAYEQYFGPGTRLTVT.